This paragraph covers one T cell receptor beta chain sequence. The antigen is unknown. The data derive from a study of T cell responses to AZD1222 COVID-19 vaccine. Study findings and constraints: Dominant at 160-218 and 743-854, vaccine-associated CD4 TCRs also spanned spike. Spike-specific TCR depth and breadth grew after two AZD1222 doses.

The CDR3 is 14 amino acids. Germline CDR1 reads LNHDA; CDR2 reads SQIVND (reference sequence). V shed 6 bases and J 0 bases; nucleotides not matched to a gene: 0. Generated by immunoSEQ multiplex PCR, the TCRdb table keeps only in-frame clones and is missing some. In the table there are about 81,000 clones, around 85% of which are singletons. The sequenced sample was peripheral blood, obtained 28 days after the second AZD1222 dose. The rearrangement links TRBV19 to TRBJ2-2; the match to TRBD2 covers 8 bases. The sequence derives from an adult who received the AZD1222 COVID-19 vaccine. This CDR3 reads CASRGLANTGELFF. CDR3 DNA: TGTGCCAGTAGGGGACTAGCGAACACCGGGGAGCTGTTTTTT.